This T cell receptor beta chain is drawn from a study of T cells after yellow fever vaccination. Study in general: Low-cell-number fractions underwent preparation using SMART-Seq v4 Ultra Low Input. Notes on the study in general: Of the clonotypes, a small share occurred in both CD4 and CD8 compartments. Reappearance after the booster was seen for most primary-vaccination clones, at 95% to 98% CD4 and roughly 90% CD8.

Comments on this clonotype: The antigen remains undetermined.

One entry per CDR3 protein results from TCRdb running MiXCR on the 5' RACE reads. The sample has 350,000 to 450,000 distinct CDR3 sequences, about 17% seen once. Trimming took off 3 bases at V and 5 bases at J, with 6 bases between the two ends. The V gene's germline CDR1 is SGHTA and CDR2 FQGNSA. This CDR3 spans 12 amino acids. This receptor was obtained from a man in his late teens or twenties who received the YFV17D yellow fever vaccine. The rearrangement joins TRBV7-2 to TRBJ2-3; D unresolved. The input for sequencing was PBMCs, taken before the yellow fever booster vaccination. CDR3 loop: CASSFYKDTQYF. Written as DNA, the CDR3 is TGTGCCAGCAGCTTTTATAAAGATACGCAGTATTTT.